The source of this TCR beta chain is a study of Ad26.COV2.S vaccination and SARS-CoV-2 variants. For the study at large: The donor was enrolled in the Ad26.COV2.S arm of the COV1001 trial.

Profiling relied on immunoSEQ multiplex PCR, and the TCRdb table lists in-frame clones only, not all of them. The profile shows roughly 300,000 clones, 86% of them singletons. Noted treatment: some 19 received Ad26.COV2.S at low or high dose, single or two shots; five or six received placebo; per-sample allocation not given. The samples were gathered on day 63 after the first injection of vaccine or placebo. Boston hosted the donor, who was an adult aged 18-55 years. General study points: Total T cell responses may have been underestimated by the TCR breadth and depth analyses.

CDR3 length: 16 amino acids. The V gene end was trimmed by 2 bases and the J gene end by 2 bases; junction bases not matched to a gene: 7. Germline V gene sequence: CDR1 SGHTS, CDR2 YDEGEE. A word on this clone: Its cognate antigen is unknown.

This chain links TRBV5-8 with TRBJ1-3; 7 nucleotides match TRBD1. The specimen comprised peripheral blood, sampled in a trial of Ad26.COV2.S vaccine versus placebo. This TCR came from a person aged 18-60 years who received the Ad26.COV2.S COVID-19 vaccine or a placebo. The CDR3 sequence is CASSFYRGKAGNTIYF. Written as DNA, the CDR3 is TGTGCCAGCAGCTTTTACAGGGGCAAAGCTGGAAACACCATATATTTT.